A selection of T cell receptor beta chains follows, all from one sample in a study of blood T cell repertoires in COVID-19. Data came from immunoSEQ multiplex PCR; TCRdb stores just in-frame clones and leaves some out. The sample has approximately 290,000 clones, under 85% seen once. The sequencing sample was made of peripheral blood. The receptors here all came from a human donor with COVID-19, enrolled during active disease. The donor label of this sample is uncertain. CDR3s include the opening cysteine and the closing phenylalanine or tryptophan. Fields, in order: D gene, CDR3 length, clone size, V gene, J gene, CDR3 DNA, CDR3 protein. The D gene is left open where the match is weak. Where a row states a size, it is once, few, many or the class of an expanded clone; other rows omit it.

>.|14|.|TRBV18|TRBJ2-7
TGTGCCAGCTCACCACCGAACGTGAGAGACGAGCAGTACTTC
CASSPPNVRDEQYF
>.|12|.|TRBV12-3/TRBV12-4|TRBJ1-1
TGTGCCAGCAGTTTTCCAGGGACTGAAGCTTTCTTT
CASSFPGTEAFF
>.|18|.|TRBV6-1|TRBJ1-2
TGTGCCAGCAGTGATTACCCCGCCAGGTTCGGGGAACGGAATGGCTACACCTTC
CASSDYPARFGERNGYTF
>TRBD2|16|.|TRBV11-2|TRBJ2-2
TGTGCCAGCAGCTTATCTAGCGGGAGGGTCACCGGGGAGCTGTTTTTT
CASSLSSGRVTGELFF
>.|13|.|TRBV6-5|TRBJ1-4
TGTGCCAGCAGTACAGGGATTAATGAAAAACTGTTTTTT
CASSTGINEKLFF
>TRBD1|15|.|TRBV12-5|TRBJ1-1
TGTGCTAGTACGGGTGGCAGGGGGCCGGGCACTGAAGCTTTCTTT
CASTGGRGPGTEAFF
>.|14|.|TRBV9|TRBJ2-2
TGTGCCAGCCAGGCGCAGGGGTTTGGCGGGGAGCTGTTTTTT
CASQAQGFGGELFF
>.|14|.|TRBV6-5|TRBJ2-3
TGTGCCAGCAGTTACCGGGGGAGCGCAGATACGCAGTATTTT
CASSYRGSADTQYF
>.|15|.|TRBV3-1/TRBV3-2|TRBJ1-2
TGTGCCAGCAACCAGCGGGCAGGAGCTAACTATGGCTACACCTTC
CASNQRAGANYGYTF
>.|16|.|TRBV2|TRBJ1-1
TGTGCCAGCAGTGAAGCGCTTAGGGGTGTGGGCACTGAAGCTTTCTTT
CASSEALRGVGTEAFF
>TRBD2|17|.|TRBV5-1|TRBJ2-3
TGCGCCAGCAGCTTGGCAGTAGGACTAGCGGGATCAGATACGCAGTATTTT
CASSLAVGLAGSDTQYF
>.|13|few|TRBV6-5|TRBJ2-3
TGTGCCAGCCTCCGGTCGGGGTCAGATACGCAGTATTTT
CASLRSGSDTQYF
>.|14|.|TRBV4-1|TRBJ2-7
TGCGCCAGCAGCCAAGATTTACGCGTATACGAGCAGTACTTC
CASSQDLRVYEQYF
>.|15|few|TRBV19|TRBJ1-1
TGTGCCAGTAGTATATTAGGGGCTGGGAACACTGAAGCTTTCTTT
CASSILGAGNTEAFF
>.|15|.|TRBV2|TRBJ1-1
TGTGCCAGCAGTGTTACTGACATTCCCAGCACTGAAGCTTTCTTT
CASSVTDIPSTEAFF
>.|13|.|TRBV5-1|TRBJ2-1
TGCGCCAGCAGCTTGGCCGTTTCGAGTGAGCAGTTCTTC
CASSLAVSSEQFF
>TRBD2|13|.|TRBV20-1|TRBJ2-3
TGCAGTGCTAGTCCGGTAGCGGGAGCGACGCAGTATTTT
CSASPVAGATQYF
>TRBD1|17|.|TRBV7-2|TRBJ1-1
TGTGCCAGCAGCTCTACGCTAGGGGGCGGGGGGCATAGTGAAGCTTTCTTT
CASSSTLGGGGHSEAFF
>.|13|.|TRBV24-1|TRBJ2-7
TGTGCCACCAGTGACGGGAGTGCCTACGGGCAGTACTTC
CATSDGSAYGQYF
>.|15|.|TRBV6-5|TRBJ1-4
TGTGCCAGCAGTTACGACGGGGCAACTAATGAAAAACTGTTTTTT
CASSYDGATNEKLFF
>TRBD1|15|.|TRBV11-2|TRBJ1-2
TGTGCCAGCAGCCGGGACAGGGATATTTCCTATGGCTACACCTTC
CASSRDRDISYGYTF
>TRBD1|16|.|TRBV7-3|TRBJ1-6
TGTGCCAGCAGCCCCAGGGAGGGGACAGGGAATTCACCCCTCCACTTT
CASSPREGTGNSPLHF
>TRBD1|14|few|TRBV6-5|TRBJ1-2
TGTGCCAGCAGGCCCGGGACAGTTCTCCCTGGCTACACCTTC
CASRPGTVLPGYTF
>TRBD2|15|.|TRBV5-4|TRBJ2-3
TGTGCCAGCAGCTTGCTAGCGGGAGAGGAAGATACGCAGTATTTT
CASSLLAGEEDTQYF
>TRBD1|14|.|TRBV9|TRBJ1-1
TGTGCCAGCAGCCGGGACAGGGTCGACACTGAAGCTTTCTTT
CASSRDRVDTEAFF
>.|14|.|TRBV6-2/TRBV6-3|TRBJ2-3
TGTGCCAGCAGTTATGTTCGGGGCACAGATACGCAGTATTTT
CASSYVRGTDTQYF
>.|13|.|TRBV12-3/TRBV12-4|TRBJ1-5
TGTGCCAGTACAGGGTCCCGTAATCAGCCCCAGCATTTT
CASTGSRNQPQHF
>.|12|.|TRBV28|TRBJ1-1
TGTGCCAGCAGTTTAAGACAGGTTAAAGCTTTCTTT
CASSLRQVKAFF
>TRBD2|15|once|TRBV2|TRBJ2-3
TGTGCCACCCCCAGAGGGGCGGGGGACACAGATACGCAGTATTTT
CATPRGAGDTDTQYF
>.|16|.|TRBV9|TRBJ1-5
TGTGCCAGCAGCGCCAGCCCGGGGGGGGAGGATCAGCCCCAGCATTTT
CASSASPGGEDQPQHF
>TRBD1|15|.|TRBV9|TRBJ1-3
TGTGCCAGCAGCTCCGGACAGGGATCGGGAAACACCATATATTTT
CASSSGQGSGNTIYF
>.|15|.|TRBV18|TRBJ1-2
TGTGCCAGCTCAGATCTACTTCTATCCGACTATGGCTACACCTTC
CASSDLLLSDYGYTF
>.|13|once|TRBV5-5|TRBJ1-1
TGTGCCAGCAGCTTAAGGGGGAACACTGAAGCTTTCTTT
CASSLRGNTEAFF
>.|17|.|TRBV24-1|TRBJ2-1
TGTGCCACCAGTTCCAGTCGAGGGCTTGGCTCCTACAATGAGCAGTTCTTC
CATSSSRGLGSYNEQFF
>TRBD1|12|once|TRBV28|TRBJ1-2
TGTGCCAGCTCGGGGGACAGGTATGGCTACACCTTC
CASSGDRYGYTF
>TRBD1|12|.|TRBV11-3|TRBJ2-7
TGTGCCAGCAGCAGACAGGGAGACGAGCAGTACTTC
CASSRQGDEQYF